The next 31 T cell receptor beta chains were all read from a single sample in a study of early T cells in non-severe SARS-CoV-2 infection. TCRdb passed the 5' RACE reads through MiXCR, listing each CDR3 protein once. The sample contains over 90,000 distinct CDR3 sequences, over 10% of which appear only once. The sample taken for sequencing was whole blood. The receptors stem from an adult who was a healthcare worker with PCR-confirmed SARS-CoV-2 infection or an uninfected control (not recorded which).

Only a few counts were recorded for this clonotype. The V and J genes are TRBV7-6 and TRBJ2-1, with 10 bases matching TRBD2. V shed 3 bases, J shed 8 bases, and the junction held 13 bases outside the gene matches. The CDR3 extends over 17 amino acids. The germline gives CDR1 SGHVS, CDR2 FNYEAQ. CDR3 loop: CASSFLLAGIIWDEQFF. CDR3 nucleotides: TGTGCCAGCAGCTTCCTACTAGCGGGGATTATTTGGGATGAGCAGTTCTTC.

Many counts were recorded for this clonotype. The chain joins TRBV27 to TRBJ1-2, with D unresolved. V dropped 8 bases and J dropped 1 base, with 8 bases sitting between them. This CDR3 is 12 amino acids long. Per germline, CDR1 MNHEY and CDR2 SMNVEV (reference sequence). The CDR3 sequence is CASLARNYGYTF. The DNA of the CDR3 is TGTGCCAGCCTAGCGCGTAACTATGGCTACACCTTC.

This clonotype was counted ten times or more. V usage is TRBV5-1 and J usage is TRBJ1-1; no clear D. The germline V and J ends were trimmed by 4 bases and 2 bases, with 9 bases remaining between them. Germline CDR1 and CDR2: SGHRS and YFSETQ. The CDR3 has 13 residues. CDR3 nucleotide sequence: TGCGCCAGCAGCGCGGACGGTAACACTGAAGCTTTCTTT. It is translated as CASSADGNTEAFF.

This clonotype was counted many times. The rearrangement links TRBV27 to TRBJ1-1; D gene ambiguous. From germline, CDR1 is MNHEY and CDR2 SMNVEV (reference sequence). This CDR3 spans 14 amino acids. The germline V and J ends were trimmed by 4 bases and 3 bases, with 12 bases remaining between them. This chain's CDR3 is CASSSRVRDTEAFF. The CDR3 bases are TGTGCCAGCAGTTCACGGGTTCGGGACACTGAAGCTTTCTTT.

The chain combines TRBV5-4 with TRBJ2-3; possibly TRBD1 or TRBD2 for D (5 bases each). V lost 4 bases and J 6 bases, leaving 15 bases between the germline ends. There are 14 residues in the CDR3. Germline V gene data show CDR1 as SGHNT and CDR2 as YYREEE (reference sequence). For the CDR3, the DNA is TGTGCCAGCAGCCTCGGGGCCCCCGAGGATACGCAGTATTTT. Amino acid sequence: CASSLGAPEDTQYF.

This clonotype was counted only a few times. The chain joins TRBV10-3 to TRBJ2-6; 8 bases match TRBD2. V dropped 3 bases and J dropped 0; count of bases not matched to a gene: 13. Germline V gene lookup returns CDR1 ENHRY and CDR2 SYGVKD. The CDR3 is 20 residues long. The CDR3 DNA sequence: TGTGCCATCAGTGACTTTATAGCGGGACCCCCAAACTCTGGGGCCAACGTCCTGACTTTC. This encodes CAISDFIAGPPNSGANVLTF.

The table lists this clonotype with many counts. This chain joins TRBV7-6 and TRBJ2-1; 9 nucleotides align to TRBD2. The CDR3 is 15 residues long. Germline V gene lookup returns CDR1 SGHVS and CDR2 FNYEAQ. With 5 bases clipped from V and 8 bases from J, the junction kept 10 bases outside the gene matches. CDR3 nucleotide sequence: TGTGCCAGCAGCCTCGATGGGCGGGAGGGTTATGAGCAGTTCTTC. As protein: CASSLDGREGYEQFF.

Details on this clonotype: Relative to the germline gene, one junction end is altered; a read error may explain this. The chain employs TRBV6-2 or TRBV6-3 and TRBJ1-5, with a weak D call TRBD1 (6 bases). Germline V gene lookup returns CDR1 MNHEY and CDR2 SVGEGT. The CDR3 runs to 14 residues. As DNA, the CDR3 is TGTGCCAGCAGTATCAGGGGCCCTAATCAGCCCCAACATTTT. Its translation: CASSIRGPNQPQHF.

The V gene is TRBV11-2, the J gene TRBJ2-3, with 7 bases identical to TRBD1. CDR1 and CDR2 (germline): SGHAT, FQNNGV. The CDR3 has 16 residues. With V trimmed by 5 bases and J by 6 bases, 14 bases remained unmatched. The CDR3 region has the DNA TGTGCCAGCAGCCAGAACAGGGGCAGTCGCCGGGATACGCAGTATTTT. Its protein is CASSQNRGSRRDTQYF.

This clonotype was detected ten times or more. This chain uses TRBV7-9 with TRBJ2-7; unclear D gene. V lost 5 bases and J 2 bases, leaving 10 bases between the germline ends. CDR3 length: 13 amino acids. CDR1 and CDR2 (germline): SEHNR, FQNEAQ (reference sequence). The DNA for the CDR3 is TGTGCCAGCAGCGGCCCAAACCCCTACGAGCAGTACTTC. Translating it yields CASSGPNPYEQYF.

This clonotype has just one count. A much larger clone differs from this one at a single base, so this may be a read error. V is TRBV7-6 and J is TRBJ2-1, with D uncertain. V was cut by 2 bases and J by 6 bases, with 14 bases left in between. In germline, CDR1 is SGHVS, CDR2 FNYEAQ. This CDR3 is 15 amino acids long. CDR3 nucleotide sequence: TGTGCCAGCAGCTTACAGCGAATCGACGGCAATGAGCAGTTCTTC. Amino acids: CASSLQRIDGNEQFF.

As for this clonotype: A much larger clone lies a single base off, so this may be a read error. The rearrangement joins TRBV5-1 to TRBJ2-7, with 7 bases that match TRBD2. Germline V gene data show CDR1 as SGHRS and CDR2 as YFSETQ. The CDR3 length is 16 residues. The CDR3 here is CVSSLAGLADPYEQYF. CDR3 nucleotides: TGCGTCAGCAGCTTGGCCGGCCTAGCGGACCCCTACGAGCAGTACTTC.

To note about this clonotype: At one end the junction does not follow the germline gene, possibly because of a read error. The chain employs TRBV24-1 and TRBJ2-3, with a weak D call TRBD2 (5 bases). CDR3 size: 15 residues. The germline CDR1 and CDR2 sequences are KGHDR and SFDVKD. DNA for the CDR3: TGTACCACCAGTTTAGGGAGTGGAGTCACAGATACGCAGTATTTT. Protein sequence: CTTSLGSGVTDTQYF.

This clonotype was recorded many times. The chain uses TRBV25-1 and TRBJ2-7; D gene uncertain. V lost 0 bases and J lost 5, with 2 bases in between. The germline gives CDR1 MGHDK, CDR2 SYGVNS. The CDR3 is 11 residues long. CDR3 sequence reads: CASSEYNEQYF. CDR3 DNA sequence: TGTGCCAGCAGTGAATATAACGAGCAGTACTTC.

The chain uses TRBV5-4 and TRBJ1-2; possible D gene TRBD1, 5 bases. V lost 4 bases to trimming and J lost 3 bases, with 10 bases between them. CDR3 size: 13 residues. Germline V gives CDR1 SGHNT, CDR2 YYREEE (reference sequence). The CDR3 DNA reads TGTGCCAGCAGCATTGACAGCCACTATGGCTACACCTTC. Amino acids: CASSIDSHYGYTF.

For this clonotype: Being one base from a much bigger clone, this may be a read error. This rearrangement joins TRBV18 to TRBJ2-1; D uncertain. Germline CDR1 is KGHSH and CDR2 is LQKENI. The CDR3 extends over 13 amino acids. This CDR3 reads CASSPNLSNGQFF. The CDR3 DNA sequence: TGTGCCAGCTCACCAAATTTAAGCAATGGGCAGTTCTTC.

Only a few counts were recorded for this clonotype. V is TRBV5-1 and J is TRBJ2-1; 13 nucleotides match TRBD2. CDR1 is SGHRS, CDR2 YFSETQ, per germline. V shed 5 bases and J 4 bases; nucleotides not matched to a gene: 3. CDR3 length: 15 amino acids. The CDR3 region has the DNA TGCGCCAGCAGGGCGGGACTAGCGGGATACAATGAGCAGTTCTTC. Encoded protein: CASRAGLAGYNEQFF.

The rearrangement links TRBV6-2 or TRBV6-3 to TRBJ2-3; D is undetermined. V gave up 8 bases and J gave up 7 bases, with 7 bases separating them. CDR1 and CDR2 (germline): MNHEY, SVGEGT. The CDR3 is 10 amino acids. CDR3 amino acids: CASAQYTQYF. For the CDR3, the DNA is TGTGCCAGCGCGCAGTATACGCAGTATTTT.

This clonotype was recorded at least ten times. This rearrangement joins TRBV19 to TRBJ1-2; D is undetermined. The V and J ends lost 8 bases and 4 bases respectively, with 14 bases between them. Germline V gene sequence: CDR1 LNHDA, CDR2 SQIVND (reference sequence). CDR3 length: 13 amino acids. This chain's CDR3 is CASLERLPYGYTF. CDR3 DNA: TGTGCCAGTTTGGAGCGCCTGCCCTATGGCTACACCTTC.

This clonotype was seen ten or more times. The CDR3 DNA follows: TGTGCCAGCGCAGCTAGGGGCCGCCTCTCCTACAATGAGCAGTTCTTC. Translation: CASAARGRLSYNEQFF. This rearrangement joins TRBV12-3 or TRBV12-4 to TRBJ2-1; possible D gene TRBD1, 5 bases. Trimming shortened V by 8 bases and J by 0 bases, and 17 bases separated the two germline ends. This CDR3 comprises 16 residues.

There are a few counts of this clonotype. The rearrangement uses TRBV28 and TRBJ1-5; D is unresolved. This CDR3 has 15 amino acids. Germline V lookup: CDR1 MDHEN, CDR2 SYDVKM. V dropped 3 bases and J dropped 7 bases, with 16 bases sitting between them. The CDR3 coding sequence is TGTGCCAGCAGTTTGGCGCGGCACACAGCCCAGCCCCAGCATTTT. Translated, it gives CASSLARHTAQPQHF.

This clonotype occurred many times. This CDR3 reads CASSHTRLAGGNEQFF. Written as DNA, the CDR3 is TGTGCCAGCAGCCACACCCGACTAGCGGGAGGCAATGAGCAGTTCTTC. The chain links TRBV7-6 to TRBJ2-1, with 13 bases matching TRBD2. Germline V lookup: CDR1 SGHVS, CDR2 FNYEAQ. CDR3 length: 16 amino acids. The trim removed 5 bases at V and 6 bases at J, leaving 7 bases unmatched.

As regards this clonotype: A much larger clone is a single base away; this may be a read error. The chain combines TRBV20-1 with TRBJ2-7; 8 bases line up with TRBD1. This CDR3 has 16 residues. The ends lost 1 base at V and 0 bases at J; junction bases unmatched: 8. CDR1 DFQATT and CDR2 SNEGSKA come from the germline V gene (reference sequence). The DNA of the CDR3 is TGCAGTGCTAGAGCCTTACGGACAGGGTCCTCCTACGAGCAGTACTTC. Translating gives CSARALRTGSSYEQYF.

This clonotype has only a few counts. The V gene is TRBV24-1, the J gene TRBJ1-2, with 8 bases matching TRBD1. V gave up 6 bases and J gave up 6 bases; unmatched junction bases: 5. The CDR3 runs to 13 residues. The germline CDR1 and CDR2 sequences are KGHDR and SFDVKD. The CDR3 sequence: CATSSGQDDGYTF. The CDR3, as DNA: TGTGCCACCAGTTCGGGACAGGACGATGGCTACACCTTC.

The V and J genes are TRBV2 and TRBJ2-5; unclear D gene. From germline, CDR1 is SNHLY and CDR2 FYNNEI. Trimming stripped 3 bases from V and 5 bases from J, with 10 bases between. The CDR3 totals 13 residues. CDR3 protein: CASSDWAGETQYF. In DNA, the CDR3 is TGTGCCAGCAGTGATTGGGCAGGCGAGACCCAGTACTTC.

The table lists this clonotype with a few counts. V usage is TRBV6-6 and J usage is TRBJ1-5; 8 bases are shared with TRBD1. Unmatched junction bases numbered 8, after V lost 7 bases and J lost 6 bases. Germline-derived CDR1 and CDR2 are MNHNY and SVGAGI (reference sequence). This CDR3 is built from 14 residues. The CDR3: CASIDRGTGQPQHF. Written as DNA, the CDR3 is TGTGCCAGCATTGACAGGGGTACGGGTCAGCCCCAGCATTTT.

The chain recombines TRBV7-9 with TRBJ2-5; no clear D gene. Germline values: CDR1 SEHNR, CDR2 FQNEAQ (reference sequence). V lost 5 bases and J lost 5, with 15 bases in between. This CDR3 spans 14 amino acids. The CDR3 DNA follows: TGTGCCAGCAGCCAAGTGGGCTCGGTTGAGACCCAGTACTTC. Translating gives CASSQVGSVETQYF.

The CDR3 region is CASSYTTSGYGYTF. CDR3 DNA sequence: TGTGCCAGCAGTTACACCACCTCTGGCTATGGCTACACCTTC. The chain combines TRBV6-6 with TRBJ1-2; D remains unclear. The V gene lost 2 bases and the J gene lost 4 bases, with 11 bases spanning the gap. The CDR3 has 14 residues. CDR1 and CDR2 from the germline V gene are MNHNY and SVGAGI (reference sequence).

The chain is built from TRBV3-1 and TRBJ2-5; 7 bases are shared with TRBD1. In germline, CDR1 is LGHDT, CDR2 YNNKEL (reference sequence). CDR3 length equals 15 residues. V dropped 8 bases and J dropped 4; count of bases not matched to a gene: 13. The CDR3 protein is CASHETGIEGETQYF. In nucleotides, the CDR3 is TGTGCCAGCCACGAGACAGGGATTGAAGGAGAGACCCAGTACTTC.

In its sample, this clonotype was seen a few times. V is TRBV6-2 or TRBV6-3 and J is TRBJ2-1; tentative D call: TRBD2 (5 bases). CDR3 length equals 14 residues. Trimming took off 3 bases at V and 1 base at J, with 7 bases between the two ends. In germline, CDR1 is MNHEY, CDR2 SVGEGT. The CDR3 region is CASSYGGSYNEQFF. CDR3 DNA sequence: TGTGCCAGCAGTTATGGCGGGTCCTACAATGAGCAGTTCTTC.

This clonotype has at least ten counts. The chain links TRBV30 to TRBJ1-4; possibly TRBD1 for D (6 bases). The CDR3 totals 13 residues. Germline-derived CDR1 and CDR2 are GTSNPN and SVGIG (reference sequence). The V end lost 5 bases, the J end lost 4 bases, and 11 bases lay between the germline ends. The CDR3 loop is CAWHQGNNEKLFF. The CDR3 coding sequence is TGTGCCTGGCATCAGGGGAATAATGAAAAACTGTTTTTT.